This is a list of T cell receptor beta chains from one sample in a study of identical twins. Via MiXCR, TCRdb re-called the 5' RACE reads, giving one row per CDR3 protein. The sample lists a few hundred thousand distinct CDR3 sequences; 24% were seen once. These data also formed part of another study, on T cells expressing NK-cell markers.

The specimen was CD4+ T cells sorted from blood. The source is a woman aged 18-29 years in good health. Both conserved end residues are part of each CDR3. The D gene is left open where the match is weak. The listing skips clone size in some rows; elsewhere it reads once, few, many or a size class.

>TRBV20-1|.|TRBD1|TRBJ1-1
TGCAGTGCGACCGGACAGGGAAGGGAAGCTTTCTTT
CSATGQGREAFF
>TRBV20-1|.|.|TRBJ2-3
TGCAGTGCTCGGGACTTGACAGATACGCAGTATTTT
CSARDLTDTQYF
>TRBV12-3/TRBV12-4|.|TRBD2|TRBJ2-1
TGTGCCAGCAGGGTAGCGGGGCGGGCAAACAATGAGCAGTTCTTC
CASRVAGRANNEQFF
>TRBV6-2/TRBV6-3|few|TRBD2|TRBJ2-7
TGTGCCAGCAGTTACCCCGGGACTAGCGGGAGTGTGCAGTACTTC
CASSYPGTSGSVQYF
>TRBV5-1|.|.|TRBJ2-7
TGCGCCAGCAGCTTTATTGAGAGCTCCTACGAGCAGTACTTC
CASSFIESSYEQYF
>TRBV10-2|few|.|TRBJ2-3
TGCGCCAGCAGTGGGGCGGGCCCCACAGATACGCAGTATTTT
CASSGAGPTDTQYF
>TRBV7-7|.|TRBD2|TRBJ2-1
TGTGCTAGCAGCTTACAACTAGCGGGGGGTTACAATGAGCAGTTCTTC
CASSLQLAGGYNEQFF
>TRBV5-1|.|TRBD1|TRBJ2-1
TGCGCCAGCAGCCTAGCCGGGACAGCTTCCTACAATGAGCAGTTCTTC
CASSLAGTASYNEQFF
>TRBV20-1|.|.|TRBJ2-7
TGCAGTGCTGAAGGACTTCTCTCCTACGAGCAGTACTTC
CSAEGLLSYEQYF
>TRBV6-5|few|TRBD2|TRBJ2-7
TGTGCCAGCAGTTACAAACTAGCGGGAGACGAGCAGTACTTC
CASSYKLAGDEQYF
>TRBV10-3|many|.|TRBJ2-7
TGTGCCATCAGTTCCGGTGGGGGAACGGTCGAGCAGTACTTC
CAISSGGGTVEQYF
>TRBV29-1|.|TRBD2|TRBJ2-5
TGCAGCGTCCCCGGGAGGGCGGACCTACAAGAGACCCAGTACTTC
CSVPGRADLQETQYF
>TRBV10-2|.|.|TRBJ2-1
TGCGCCAGCGGTGAGAGCTACAATGAGCAGTTCTTC
CASGESYNEQFF
>TRBV7-2|few|TRBD2|TRBJ2-7
TGTGCCAGCAGCTTACGCCGGGACTACGCCGAGCAGTACTTC
CASSLRRDYAEQYF